A single sample is the source of the 16 T cell receptor beta chains below, sequenced in a study of blood T cell repertoires in COVID-19. Only in-frame clones appear in the TCRdb table, and some are missing; sequencing was by immunoSEQ multiplex PCR. The table records about 310,000 clones, about nine tenths of them present only once. The sequenced sample was peripheral blood. These receptors came from a man aged 45-60 years with active or convalescent COVID-19.

The chain combines TRBV9 with TRBJ2-3; weak D call: TRBD2 (7 bases). This CDR3 comprises 15 residues. V was trimmed by 5 bases and J by 4 bases, leaving 17 bases between them. Germline V CDR1 and CDR2: SGDLS, YYNGEE. In DNA form, the CDR3 reads TGTGCCAGCAGTCTCGCGGGGGCCGGGGCAGATACGCAGTATTTT. This codes for CASSLAGAGADTQYF.

V gene TRBV7-9 combines with J gene TRBJ1-1, with D hard to call. Germline CDR1 reads SEHNR; CDR2 reads FQNEAQ (reference sequence). V lost 1 base to trimming and J lost 5 bases, with 5 bases between them. CDR3 length: 12 amino acids. CDR3 loop: CASSLDKTEAFF. The CDR3 coding sequence is TGTGCCAGCAGCTTAGACAAGACTGAAGCTTTCTTT.

The V call is TRBV6-5, the J call TRBJ2-5, with D possibly matching TRBD2 (6 bases). V lost 7 bases, J lost 6 bases, and 15 bases lay in between. Germline CDR1 is MNHEY and CDR2 is SVGAGI. CDR3 length: 13 residues. In DNA form, the CDR3 reads TGTGCCAGCACCCCGGTCGGGAGCCAGACCCAGTACTTC. Its translation is CASTPVGSQTQYF.

The chain combines TRBV10-1 with TRBJ1-1, with 11 bases lining up with TRBD1. Germline trimming cut 6 bases from V and 4 bases from J; bases unmatched to any gene: 10. The CDR3 extends over 16 amino acids. Germline-derived CDR1 and CDR2 are WNHNN and SYGVQD (reference sequence). In DNA, the CDR3 is TGCGCCAGCAGGCGACGGACAGGGGGCCGCGGCACTGAAGCTTTCTTT. Amino acids: CASRRRTGGRGTEAFF.

The CDR3 nucleotides are TGTGCCAGCACCCCAGGTCCAGGGATGAACACTGAAGCTTTCTTT. Translation gives CASTPGPGMNTEAFF. The chain joins TRBV6-5 to TRBJ1-1, with D maybe TRBD1 (5 bases). In germline, CDR1 is MNHEY, CDR2 SVGAGI. The CDR3 has 15 residues. Trimming left V 7 bases short and J 0 bases short, with 15 bases between.

V is TRBV7-2 and J is TRBJ2-7; 7 bases match TRBD2. Per germline, CDR1 SGHTA and CDR2 FQGNSA. Trimming removed 0 bases from V and 2 bases from J; junction bases left unmatched: 4. The CDR3 spans 15 residues. CDR3 nucleotide sequence: TGTGCCAGCAGCTTAGCGGGAGGGAATCCCTACGAGCAGTACTTC. It translates to CASSLAGGNPYEQYF.

About this clone: The junction does not match germline at one end; this may be a read error. V and J are TRBV6-2 or TRBV6-3 and TRBJ1-2, with 8 bases identical to TRBD1. The CDR3 extends over 13 amino acids. Germline assignment: CDR1 MNHEY and CDR2 SVGEGT. CDR3 DNA: TGTGCCAGCAGCCCGGGACAGGTCTATCGCTACACCTTC. Its translation: CASSPGQVYRYTF.

The rearrangement joins TRBV7-2 to TRBJ2-1, with D possibly being TRBD1 (6 bases). V was shortened by 2 bases and J by 0 bases, with 14 bases between the two germline ends. CDR1 and CDR2 from the germline V gene are SGHTA and FQGNSA. This CDR3 has 17 residues. CDR3 residues: CASSLNPRGSSYNEQFF. The DNA for the CDR3 is TGTGCCAGCAGCTTAAACCCTAGGGGGAGCTCCTACAATGAGCAGTTCTTC.

V usage is TRBV6-5 and J usage is TRBJ2-7; 10 nucleotides align to TRBD2. J gave up 1 base and V 4 bases, and 4 bases lay outside the gene matches. Germline V gene sequence: CDR1 MNHEY, CDR2 SVGAGI. The CDR3 totals 15 residues. The CDR3 is CASSFGTSDSYEQYF. The DNA of the CDR3 is TGTGCCAGCAGTTTCGGGACTAGCGATTCCTACGAGCAGTACTTC.

The chain carries TRBV27 and TRBJ2-5, with TRBD2 matching 7 bases. V was clipped by 6 bases and J by 2 bases; unmatched bases: 6. Germline loops: CDR1 MNHEY, CDR2 SMNVEV (reference sequence). The CDR3 has 14 residues. In DNA form, the CDR3 reads TGTGCCAGCAGGAAAGGACTAGATCAAGAGACCCAGTACTTC. It translates to CASRKGLDQETQYF.

There are a few counts of this clone. This chain connects TRBV7-9 to TRBJ1-6, with a weak D call TRBD1 (6 bases). Trimming shortened V by 5 bases and J by 14 bases, and 28 bases separated the two germline ends. CDR1 is SEHNR and CDR2 is FQNEAQ in the germline V gene (reference sequence). The CDR3 totals 17 residues. The CDR3 coding sequence is TGTGCCAGCAGCCGGACTTCAGGGGACGGTCGGAGTTCGGCCCTCCACTTT. Translated: CASSRTSGDGRSSALHF.

The rearrangement links TRBV5-6 to TRBJ2-5; TRBD1 is a possible D gene (6 bases). The CDR3 is 14 residues long. The germline V and J ends were trimmed by 4 bases and 7 bases, with 17 bases remaining between them. The germline gives CDR1 SGHDT, CDR2 YYEEEE. This CDR3 reads CASSARDTLATQYF. CDR3 coding DNA: TGTGCCAGCAGCGCCCGGGACACTCTAGCGACCCAGTACTTC.

The chain couples TRBV11-2 to TRBJ1-6; TRBD1 agrees at 7 bases. CDR3 size: 15 residues. CDR1 and CDR2 from the germline V gene are SGHAT and FQNNGV. V lost 1 base and J lost 7; bases outside the gene matches: 4. Here the CDR3 reads CASSLVARGNSPLHF. The CDR3 DNA is TGTGCCAGCAGCTTAGTGGCCAGGGGGAATTCACCCCTCCACTTT.

The rearrangement uses TRBV2 and TRBJ1-4, with D perhaps TRBD1 (6 bases). V shed 2 bases and J shed 8 bases, with 9 bases lying between them. Germline V gene lookup returns CDR1 SNHLY and CDR2 FYNNEI. The CDR3 sequence is 13 residues long. CDR3 nucleotide sequence: TGTGCCAGCAGTGAACAGGGGAAAGAAAAACTGTTTTTT. Its protein product is CASSEQGKEKLFF.

The table lists this clone with a few counts. The V gene is TRBV6-5, the J gene TRBJ1-4, with 8 bases fitting TRBD1. With V trimmed by 7 bases and J by 8 bases, 9 bases remained unmatched. CDR1 and CDR2 from the germline V gene are MNHEY and SVGAGI. There are 14 residues in the CDR3. DNA of the CDR3: TGTGCCAGCAACTCCGGGACAGGAGGAGAAAAACTGTTTTTT. Residues: CASNSGTGGEKLFF.

The chain is built from TRBV7-9 and TRBJ2-7; 7 positions agree with TRBD1. The CDR3 runs 13 residues. Germline-derived CDR1 and CDR2 are SEHNR and FQNEAQ (reference sequence). Losses at the gene ends were 3 bases for V and 6 bases for J; bases not matched to a gene: 5. The CDR3 DNA follows: TGTGCCAGCAGCTTTACAGGGGTCAGCGAGCAGTACTTC. Protein product: CASSFTGVSEQYF.